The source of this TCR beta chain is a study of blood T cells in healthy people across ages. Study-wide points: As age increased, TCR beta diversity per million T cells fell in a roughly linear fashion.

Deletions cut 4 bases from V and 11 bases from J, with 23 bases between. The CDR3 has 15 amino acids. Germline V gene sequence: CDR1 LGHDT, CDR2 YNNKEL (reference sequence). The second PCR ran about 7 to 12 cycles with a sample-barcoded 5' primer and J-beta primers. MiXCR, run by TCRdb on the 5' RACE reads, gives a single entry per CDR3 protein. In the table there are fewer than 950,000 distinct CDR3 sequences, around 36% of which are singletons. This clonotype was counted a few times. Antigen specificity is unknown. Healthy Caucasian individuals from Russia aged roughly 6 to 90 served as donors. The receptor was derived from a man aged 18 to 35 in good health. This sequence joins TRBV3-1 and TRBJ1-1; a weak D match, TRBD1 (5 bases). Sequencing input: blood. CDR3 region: CASSPLGQPVLEAFF. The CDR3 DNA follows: TGTGCCAGCAGCCCTCTGGGGCAGCCGGTTCTTGAGGCTTTCTTT.